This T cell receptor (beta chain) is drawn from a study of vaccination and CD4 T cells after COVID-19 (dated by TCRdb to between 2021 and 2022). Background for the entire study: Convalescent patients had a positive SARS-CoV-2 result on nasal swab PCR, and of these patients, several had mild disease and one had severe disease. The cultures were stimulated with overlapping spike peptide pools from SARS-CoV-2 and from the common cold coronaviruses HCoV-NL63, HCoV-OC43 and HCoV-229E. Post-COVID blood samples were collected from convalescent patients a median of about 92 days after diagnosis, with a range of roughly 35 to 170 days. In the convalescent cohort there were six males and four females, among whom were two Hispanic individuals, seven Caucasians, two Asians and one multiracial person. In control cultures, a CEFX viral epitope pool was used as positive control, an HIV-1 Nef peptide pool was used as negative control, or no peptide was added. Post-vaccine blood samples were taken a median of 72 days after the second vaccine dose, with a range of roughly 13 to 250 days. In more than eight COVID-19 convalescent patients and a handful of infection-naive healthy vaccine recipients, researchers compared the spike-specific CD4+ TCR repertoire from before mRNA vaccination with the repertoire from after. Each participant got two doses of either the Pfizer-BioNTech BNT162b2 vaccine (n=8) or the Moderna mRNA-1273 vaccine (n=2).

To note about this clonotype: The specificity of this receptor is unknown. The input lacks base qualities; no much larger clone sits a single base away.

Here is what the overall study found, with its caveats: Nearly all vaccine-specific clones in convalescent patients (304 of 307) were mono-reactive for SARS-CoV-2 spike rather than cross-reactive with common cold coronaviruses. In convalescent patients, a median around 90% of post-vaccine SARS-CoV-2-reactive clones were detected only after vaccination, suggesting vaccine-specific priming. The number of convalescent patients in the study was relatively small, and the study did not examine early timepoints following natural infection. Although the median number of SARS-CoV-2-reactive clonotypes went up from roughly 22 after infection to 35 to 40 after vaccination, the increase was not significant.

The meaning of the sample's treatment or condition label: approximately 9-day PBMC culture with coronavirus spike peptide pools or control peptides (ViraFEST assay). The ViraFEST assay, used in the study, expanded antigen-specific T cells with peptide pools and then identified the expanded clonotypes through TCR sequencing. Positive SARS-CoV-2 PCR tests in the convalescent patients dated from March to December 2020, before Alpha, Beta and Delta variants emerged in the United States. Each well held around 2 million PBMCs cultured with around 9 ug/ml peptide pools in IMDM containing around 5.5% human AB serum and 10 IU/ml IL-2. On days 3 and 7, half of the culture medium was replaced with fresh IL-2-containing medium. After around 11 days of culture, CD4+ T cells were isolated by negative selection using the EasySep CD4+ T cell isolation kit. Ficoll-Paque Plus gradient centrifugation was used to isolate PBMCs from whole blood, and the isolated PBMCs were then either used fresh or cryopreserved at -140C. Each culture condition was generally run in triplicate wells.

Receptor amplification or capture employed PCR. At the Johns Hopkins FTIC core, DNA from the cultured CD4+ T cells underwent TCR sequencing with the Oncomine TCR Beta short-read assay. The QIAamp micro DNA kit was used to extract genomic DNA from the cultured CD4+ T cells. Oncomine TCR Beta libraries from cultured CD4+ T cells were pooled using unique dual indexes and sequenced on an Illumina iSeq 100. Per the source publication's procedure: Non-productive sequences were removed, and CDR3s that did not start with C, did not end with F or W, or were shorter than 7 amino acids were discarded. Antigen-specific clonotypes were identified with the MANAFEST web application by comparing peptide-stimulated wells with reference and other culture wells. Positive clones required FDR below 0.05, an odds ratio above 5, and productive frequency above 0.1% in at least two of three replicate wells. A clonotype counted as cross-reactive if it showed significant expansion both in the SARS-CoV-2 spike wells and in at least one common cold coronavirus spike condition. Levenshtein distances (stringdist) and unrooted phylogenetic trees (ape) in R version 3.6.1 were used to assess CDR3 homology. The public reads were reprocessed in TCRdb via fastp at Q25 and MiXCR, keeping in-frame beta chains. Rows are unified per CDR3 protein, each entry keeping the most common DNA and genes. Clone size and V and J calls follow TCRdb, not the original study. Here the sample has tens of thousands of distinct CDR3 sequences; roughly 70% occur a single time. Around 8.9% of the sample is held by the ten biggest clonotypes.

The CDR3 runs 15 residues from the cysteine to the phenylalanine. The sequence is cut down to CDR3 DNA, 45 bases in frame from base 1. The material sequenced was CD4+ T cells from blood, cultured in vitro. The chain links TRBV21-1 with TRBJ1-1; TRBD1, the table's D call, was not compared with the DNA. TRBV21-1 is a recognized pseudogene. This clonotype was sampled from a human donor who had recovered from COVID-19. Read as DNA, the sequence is TGTGCCAGCAGCCGTTACCGGGGGTTGAACACTGAAGCTTTCTTT. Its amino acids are CASSRYRGLNTEAFF.